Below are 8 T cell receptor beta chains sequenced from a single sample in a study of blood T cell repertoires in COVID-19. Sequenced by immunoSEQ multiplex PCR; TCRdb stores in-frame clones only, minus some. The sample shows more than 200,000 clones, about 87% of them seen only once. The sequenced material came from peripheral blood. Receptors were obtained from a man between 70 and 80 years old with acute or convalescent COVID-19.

CDR3 DNA sequence: TGTGCCACCAAAGGGTCAGGGGCTAACACTGAAGCTTTCTTT. Residues: CATKGSGANTEAFF. The chain joins TRBV24-1 to TRBJ1-1, with D perhaps matching TRBD1 (6 bases). The V gene's germline CDR1 is KGHDR and CDR2 SFDVKD. V was shortened by 8 bases and J by 2 bases, with 14 bases between the two germline ends. This CDR3 is built from 14 residues.

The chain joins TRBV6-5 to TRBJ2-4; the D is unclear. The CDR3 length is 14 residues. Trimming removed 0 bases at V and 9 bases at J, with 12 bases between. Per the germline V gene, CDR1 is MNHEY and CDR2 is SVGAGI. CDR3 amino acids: CASSYSSTQVIQYF. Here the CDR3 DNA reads TGTGCCAGCAGTTACTCGTCTACCCAGGTCATTCAGTACTTC.

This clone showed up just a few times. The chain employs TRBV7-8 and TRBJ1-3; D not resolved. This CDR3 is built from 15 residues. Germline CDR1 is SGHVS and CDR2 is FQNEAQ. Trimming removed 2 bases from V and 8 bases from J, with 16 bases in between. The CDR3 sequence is CASSLLGTAQDTIYF. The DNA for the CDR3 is TGTGCCAGCAGCTTACTGGGCACCGCACAAGACACCATATATTTT. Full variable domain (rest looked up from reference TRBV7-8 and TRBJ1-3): GAGVSQSPRYKVAKRGQDVALRCDPISGHVSLFWYQQALGQGPEFLTYFQNEAQLDKSGLPSDRFFAERPEGSVSTLKIQRTQQEDSAVYLCASSLLGTAQDTIYFGEGSWLTVV.

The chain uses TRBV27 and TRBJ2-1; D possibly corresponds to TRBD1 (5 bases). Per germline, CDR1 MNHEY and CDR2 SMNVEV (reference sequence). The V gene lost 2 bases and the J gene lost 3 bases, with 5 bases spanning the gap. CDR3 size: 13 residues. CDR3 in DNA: TGTGCCAGCAGTTTAGACAGCTACAATGAGCAGTTCTTC. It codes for CASSLDSYNEQFF.

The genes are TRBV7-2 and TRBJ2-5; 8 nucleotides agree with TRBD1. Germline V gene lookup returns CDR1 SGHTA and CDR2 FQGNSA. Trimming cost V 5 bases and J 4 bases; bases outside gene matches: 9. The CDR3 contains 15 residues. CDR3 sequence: CASSPQIDRGETQYF. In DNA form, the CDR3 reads TGTGCCAGCAGCCCCCAGATCGACAGGGGAGAGACCCAGTACTTC.

As DNA, the CDR3 is TGTGCCACCAGTGATTTGGAAAGAGCGGGAGGCCGAGGTGAGCAGTTCTTC. Encoded protein: CATSDLERAGGRGEQFF. The chain employs TRBV24-1 and TRBJ2-1; 9 bases align to TRBD2. V trimming: 0 bases; J trimming: 9 bases; junction bases outside the gene matches: 11. Germline V CDR1 and CDR2: KGHDR, SFDVKD. The CDR3 loop spans 17 amino acids.

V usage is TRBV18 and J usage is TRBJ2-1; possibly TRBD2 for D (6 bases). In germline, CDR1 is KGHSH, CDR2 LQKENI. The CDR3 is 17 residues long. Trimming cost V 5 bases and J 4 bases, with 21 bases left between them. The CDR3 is CASSEDRPGLFYNEQFF. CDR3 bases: TGTGCCAGCTCAGAAGATAGACCGGGACTGTTTTACAATGAGCAGTTCTTC.

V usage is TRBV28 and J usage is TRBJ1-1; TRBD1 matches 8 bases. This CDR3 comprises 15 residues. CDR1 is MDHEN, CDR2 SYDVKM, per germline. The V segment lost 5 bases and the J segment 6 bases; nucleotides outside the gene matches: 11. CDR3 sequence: CASSDLQGAKAEAFF. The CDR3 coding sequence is TGTGCCAGCAGTGATCTCCAGGGGGCGAAGGCTGAAGCTTTCTTT.